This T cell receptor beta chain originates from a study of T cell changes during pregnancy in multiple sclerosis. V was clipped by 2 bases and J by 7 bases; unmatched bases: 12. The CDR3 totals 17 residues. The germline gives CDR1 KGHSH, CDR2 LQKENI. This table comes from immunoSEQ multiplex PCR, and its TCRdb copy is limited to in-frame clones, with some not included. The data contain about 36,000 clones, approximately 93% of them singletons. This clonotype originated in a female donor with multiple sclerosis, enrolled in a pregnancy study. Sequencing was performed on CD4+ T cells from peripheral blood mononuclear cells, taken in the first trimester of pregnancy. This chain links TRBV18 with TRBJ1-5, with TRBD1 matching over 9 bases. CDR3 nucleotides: TGTGCCAGCTCACCAACGGGACAGGGTGGGGGAAAACAGCCCCAGCATTTT. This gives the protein CASSPTGQGGGKQPQHF.